This passage covers 24 T cell receptor beta chains from one sample sequenced in a study of STAT5B mutations in CD4+ large granular lymphocyte leukemia. Assay used: immunoSEQ multiplex PCR; TCRdb lists only in-frame clones, some missing. The sample records some 21,000 clones, 65% to 80% being singletons. Sequenced sample: CD4+ T cells from blood buffy coats. These receptors all stem from a human donor in good health.

This rearrangement joins TRBV5-6 to TRBJ2-7, with TRBD1 identical over 12 bases. The V gene's germline CDR1 is SGHDT and CDR2 YYEEEE. The CDR3 length is 15 residues. V lost 3 bases and J lost 5; bases outside the gene matches: 6. The CDR3 protein is CASSSRDRGLNEQYF. CDR3 DNA: TGTGCCAGCAGCTCCCGGGACAGGGGGCTCAACGAGCAGTACTTC.

CDR3 sequence reads: CASRPRTDGGLSNQPQHF. CDR3 DNA: TGTGCCAGTAGACCTCGTACCGACGGGGGGCTATCAAATCAGCCCCAGCATTTT. This chain connects TRBV19 to TRBJ1-5; D perhaps matches TRBD1 (6 bases). CDR1 LNHDA and CDR2 SQIVND come from the germline V gene (reference sequence). The V end lost 6 bases, the J end lost 4 bases, and 25 bases lay between the germline ends. The CDR3 is 18 amino acids.

The chain joins TRBV6-5 to TRBJ2-1, with TRBD2 as a possible D gene (7 bases). The germline V gene encodes CDR1 MNHEY and CDR2 SVGAGI. V was cut by 2 bases and J by 9 bases, with 20 bases left in between. CDR3 length equals 16 residues. CDR3 residues: CASSYAAGASRVEQFF. As DNA, the CDR3 is TGTGCCAGCAGTTACGCCGCGGGGGCCTCTCGGGTTGAGCAGTTCTTC.

The chain links TRBV29-1 to TRBJ2-2; TRBD1 matches 7 bases. Germline assignment: CDR1 SQVTM and CDR2 ANQGSEA. CDR3 length: 15 amino acids. V lost 7 bases and J lost 2; bases outside the gene matches: 10. The CDR3 DNA sequence: TGCAGCGCCTCGCTCGGGACAGCCAACACCGGGGAGCTGTTTTTT. It codes for CSASLGTANTGELFF.

Worth noting for this clone: Its ends do not fully match the called genes, so a read error is possible. The chain combines TRBV4-1 with TRBJ1-2; D unclear. This CDR3 is 15 amino acids long. Germline V gene lookup returns CDR1 MGHRA and CDR2 YSYEKL. CDR3 in DNA: TGCGCCAGCAGCGAAGAACCGGGATCAGGCTATGGCTACACCTTC. Its translation is CASSEEPGSGYGYTF.

J is TRBJ2-3 and V is TRBV11-2; 8 nucleotides line up with TRBD2. CDR1 is SGHAT, CDR2 FQNNGV, per germline. Trimming took 5 bases from V and 1 from J; bases not matched to a gene: 8. The CDR3 extends over 16 amino acids. The CDR3 sequence: CASSLTGTRGTDTQYF. As DNA, the CDR3 is TGTGCCAGCAGCCTTACCGGGACTAGGGGCACAGATACGCAGTATTTT.

The chain recombines TRBV14 with TRBJ2-7; 10 nucleotides agree with TRBD1. The CDR3 sequence is 17 residues long. Germline CDR1 SGHDN, CDR2 FVKESK. The V segment lost 2 bases and the J segment 3 bases; nucleotides outside the gene matches: 10. In nucleotides, the CDR3 is TGTGCCAGCAGCCAACTCCCAGGGGGACAGGGGAACTACGAGCAGTACTTC. Its protein product is CASSQLPGGQGNYEQYF.

The V gene is TRBV7-9, the J gene TRBJ1-1, with D tentatively TRBD1 (6 bases). Trimming shortened V by 4 bases and J by 4 bases, and 19 bases separated the two germline ends. The CDR3 is 16 residues long. Germline V CDR1 and CDR2: SEHNR, FQNEAQ (reference sequence). CDR3 coding DNA: TGTGCCAGCAGCTCGAGACCCCCACAGGGTCGCACTGAAGCTTTCTTT. This translates into CASSSRPPQGRTEAFF.

This chain uses TRBV10-3 with TRBJ1-1, with D maybe TRBD1 (6 bases). With 3 bases removed from V and 0 bases from J, the gap between germline ends came to 14 bases. Germline-derived CDR1 and CDR2 are ENHRY and SYGVKD. The CDR3 is 16 residues long. This CDR3 reads CAISDSRGPMNTEAFF. Written as DNA, the CDR3 is TGTGCCATCAGTGATTCCAGGGGACCAATGAACACTGAAGCTTTCTTT.

This chain connects TRBV9 to TRBJ2-1; possibly TRBD2 for D (6 bases). Per the germline V gene, CDR1 is SGDLS and CDR2 is YYNGEE. The ends were cut back, 0 bases at V and 3 bases at J, with 10 bases in the middle. There are 15 residues in the CDR3. For the CDR3, the DNA is TGTGCCAGCAGCGTAGCGGCGGACTACTACAATGAGCAGTTCTTC. Its protein is CASSVAADYYNEQFF.

The chain links TRBV5-1 to TRBJ2-2, with D possibly TRBD1 on 8 matching bases. The V gene's germline CDR1 is SGHRS and CDR2 YFSETQ. The CDR3 contains 16 residues. V gave up 3 bases and J gave up 4 bases, with 16 bases separating them. The CDR3 is CASSYTGGAGTGELFF. The CDR3 DNA is TGCGCCAGCAGCTATACAGGGGGGGCTGGCACCGGGGAGCTGTTTTTT.

The chain has TRBV19 and TRBJ2-2, with TRBD2 matching over 13 bases. This CDR3 comprises 17 residues. Germline assignment: CDR1 LNHDA and CDR2 SQIVND (reference sequence). Trimming took 5 bases from V and 6 from J; bases not matched to a gene: 9. CDR3 protein: CASSPGLAGTPSGELFF. In nucleotides, the CDR3 is TGTGCCAGTAGTCCGGGACTAGCGGGAACCCCCTCCGGGGAGCTGTTTTTT.

The V and J genes are TRBV11-2 and TRBJ2-3; tentatively, D is TRBD2 (6 bases). Trimming removed 1 base at V and 2 bases at J, with 13 bases between. This CDR3 is built from 16 residues. Per the germline V gene, CDR1 is SGHAT and CDR2 is FQNNGV. CDR3 sequence reads: CASSLGGGTYTDTQYF. The CDR3 DNA follows: TGTGCCAGCAGCTTAGGCGGCGGGACGTACACAGATACGCAGTATTTT.

This chain joins TRBV5-8 and TRBJ1-3; unclear D gene. Trimming shortened V by 0 bases and J by 0 bases, and 10 bases separated the two germline ends. The CDR3 spans 16 residues. Per germline, CDR1 SGHTS and CDR2 YDEGEE. Here the CDR3 DNA reads TGTGCCAGCAGCTTGGTTCTCCTTGGCTCTGGAAACACCATATATTTT. Amino acid sequence: CASSLVLLGSGNTIYF.

This clone was observed a handful of times. The J gene is TRBJ1-4, the V gene TRBV4-3, with TRBD1 matching over 9 bases. The CDR3 contains 15 residues. The junction had 7 bases not matched to a gene; V was cut back by 1 base and J by 10 bases. Looked up from germline, CDR1 is LGHNA and CDR2 is YSLEER. The CDR3 sequence is CASSQGTGTGLKLFF. CDR3 DNA: TGCGCCAGCAGCCAAGGAACCGGGACAGGGTTAAAACTGTTTTTT.

This clone appeared a single time. This rearrangement joins TRBV5-6 to TRBJ1-1; D is ambiguous. The CDR3 is 13 amino acids. Germline V lookup: CDR1 SGHDT, CDR2 YYEEEE. The germline V and J ends were trimmed by 0 bases and 2 bases, with 5 bases remaining between them. The DNA for the CDR3 is TGTGCCAGCAGCTTGGAGTTCAACACTGAAGCTTTCTTT. Protein: CASSLEFNTEAFF.

This chain uses TRBV5-4 with TRBJ2-1; no clear D gene. Per the germline V gene, CDR1 is SGHNT and CDR2 is YYREEE (reference sequence). Between the trimmed V and J ends, which lost 3 bases and 5 bases, there was a span of 12 bases. The CDR3 consists of 14 residues. The CDR3, as DNA: TGTGCCAGCAGCTCGGTAGGGTTGGACAATGAGCAGTTCTTC. Protein product: CASSSVGLDNEQFF.

The chain uses TRBV18 and TRBJ2-3; a weak D match, TRBD2 (5 bases). This CDR3 comprises 16 residues. V dropped 0 bases and J dropped 1 base, with 11 bases sitting between them. Germline-derived CDR1 and CDR2 are KGHSH and LQKENI. The CDR3 region is CASSPPVGKGTDTQYF. In DNA, the CDR3 is TGTGCCAGCTCACCACCGGTCGGGAAGGGCACAGATACGCAGTATTTT.

The chain carries TRBV6-5 and TRBJ2-3; the D is unclear. V was clipped by 0 bases and J by 0 bases, with 4 bases between them. Germline lookup yields CDR1 MNHEY and CDR2 SVGAGI. The CDR3 covers 14 residues. DNA for the CDR3: TGTGCCAGCAGTTACTCGGGAAGCACAGATACGCAGTATTTT. This codes for CASSYSGSTDTQYF.

The gene calls are TRBV7-2 and TRBJ2-2; no definite D call. This CDR3 is built from 16 residues. The V and J ends lost 2 bases and 2 bases respectively, with 12 bases between them. Germline V gives CDR1 SGHTA, CDR2 FQGNSA. CDR3 nucleotides: TGTGCCAGCAGCTTAAAGGGCGCAGTTAACACCGGGGAGCTGTTTTTT. Protein: CASSLKGAVNTGELFF.

The table lists this clone with a count of one. V and J are TRBV18 and TRBJ1-6; TRBD1 aligns across 7 bases. Germline trimming cut 6 bases from V and 5 bases from J; bases unmatched to any gene: 7. The CDR3 runs to 15 residues. The germline gives CDR1 KGHSH, CDR2 LQKENI. The CDR3 DNA sequence: TGTGCCAGCTCGCGACAGGGAGCGCATAATTCACCCCTCCACTTT. Its protein product is CASSRQGAHNSPLHF.

CDR3 in amino acids: CATRGSRGEQYF. The DNA for the CDR3 is TGTGCCACGAGGGGGTCCCGAGGCGAGCAGTACTTC. V usage is TRBV28 and J usage is TRBJ2-7, with D perhaps TRBD1 (6 bases). There are 12 residues in the CDR3. Trimming took off 10 bases at V and 6 bases at J, with 16 bases between the two ends. CDR1 MDHEN and CDR2 SYDVKM come from the germline V gene.

J is TRBJ1-1 and V is TRBV28; D uncertain. V lost 2 bases and J lost 0, with 4 bases in between. The CDR3 runs 13 residues. The germline CDR1 and CDR2 sequences are MDHEN and SYDVKM. The CDR3 DNA follows: TGTGCCAGCAGTTTACGGTTGAACACTGAAGCTTTCTTT. As protein: CASSLRLNTEAFF.

The chain joins TRBV25-1 to TRBJ1-4, with TRBD1 matching over 7 bases. CDR1 is MGHDK, CDR2 SYGVNS, per germline. Unmatched junction bases numbered 18, after V lost 2 bases and J lost 12 bases. This CDR3 contains 17 residues. CDR3 in DNA: TGTGCCAGCAGTGAACGCGTCGGAGGGGGCGCAAATGGGCAACTGTTTTTT. It yields the protein CASSERVGGGANGQLFF. The full variable domain, completed using reference TRBV25-1 and TRBJ1-4, is EADIYQTPRYLVIGTGKKITLECSQTMGHDKMYWYQQDPGMELHLIHYSYGVNSTEKGDLSSESTVSRIRTEHFPLTLESARPSHTSQYLCASSERVGGGANGQLFFGSGTQLSVL.